What follows is one T cell receptor beta chain and its context. Its specificity is unknown. Following extraction, RNA underwent reverse transcription to cDNA, which served as the sequencing template. Assay used: immunoSEQ multiplex PCR; TCRdb lists only in-frame clones, some missing. The data show about 210,000 clones, around 66% seen once. As to treatment: oral pan-JAK inhibitor, 5-10 mg twice daily. Peripheral blood and lesional scalp punch biopsies came from alopecia areata patients. This specimen belongs to a study of CD8+ T cells in alopecia areata. On the study more broadly: Treated patients were given 5 to 10 mg oral tofacitinib twice daily. People stayed on tofacitinib for 6 to 18 months, then stopped the drug for 6 months. Study-level results: Higher clonality was seen in lesional scalp than in normal scalp, especially in alopecia totalis/universalis.

This CDR3 comprises 14 residues. The V gene's germline CDR1 is SGHTA and CDR2 FQGNSA. The V end lost 5 bases, the J end lost 4 bases, and 12 bases lay between the germline ends. The sample in question was CD4+ T cells sorted from blood, obtained at week 4, from a patient treated with tofacitinib. This TCR was recovered from a human donor with alopecia areata. This sequence joins TRBV7-2 and TRBJ2-1, with a weak D call TRBD1 (6 bases). In DNA form, the CDR3 reads TGTGCCAGCAGCCGAAGACAGGATTACAATGAGCAGTTCTTC. Protein sequence: CASSRRQDYNEQFF.